The rows below give T cell receptor beta chains drawn from one sample of a study of Ad26.COV2.S vaccination and SARS-CoV-2 variants. This table comes from immunoSEQ multiplex PCR, and its TCRdb copy is limited to in-frame clones, with some not included. The table includes around 300,000 clones, about 90% detected once. Sequenced material: peripheral blood, taken in a trial of Ad26.COV2.S vaccine versus placebo. Receptors originate from a person aged 18-60 years who received the Ad26.COV2.S COVID-19 vaccine or a placebo. The CDR3 runs from the conserved cysteine through the conserved F or W. A D gene is named only where the DNA matches it firmly. Clone size is given for some rows only: seen once, a few or many times, or a class if the clone is expanded.

NA	TRBV2	15	NA	TRBJ1-2	TGTGCCAGCACCTACGCGGCGATCGTTCCAGCAGGCTACACCTTC	CASTYAAIVPAGYTF
few	TRBV9	20	TRBD2	TRBJ2-1	TGTGCCAGCAGCGTAGAGATCGGACTTAGCGGGAGAGGATCCTACAATGAGCAGTTCTTC	CASSVEIGLSGRGSYNEQFF
NA	TRBV11-2	17	TRBD1	TRBJ2-7	TGTGCCAGCAGCCATAGTCGGGGACAGACAAGCTCCTACGAGCAGTACTTC	CASSHSRGQTSSYEQYF
NA	TRBV4-3	17	NA	TRBJ1-3	TGCGCCAGCAGCCAAGATCACACCCCCAGCTCTGGAAACACCATATATTTT	CASSQDHTPSSGNTIYF
NA	TRBV4-2	13	NA	TRBJ1-2	TGTGCCAGCAGCCAAGTTACAGACTATGGCTACACCTTC	CASSQVTDYGYTF
NA	TRBV6-2/TRBV6-3	17	NA	TRBJ2-6	TGTGCCAGCAGCAACGAAGTGAGGGGACCTGGGGCCAACGTCCTGACTTTC	CASSNEVRGPGANVLTF
NA	TRBV2	16	TRBD2	TRBJ2-1	TGTGCCAGCAGGGGGATTAGCGGGCCACAATACAATGAGCAGTTCTTC	CASRGISGPQYNEQFF
NA	TRBV4-1	18	NA	TRBJ1-4	TGCGCCAGCAGCCAATTCTTAGTCCTGGGAGGAGTCGGGGAAAAACTGTTTTTT	CASSQFLVLGGVGEKLFF
NA	TRBV28	14	NA	TRBJ2-3	TGTGCCAGCAGTTTAGGGGAACTCACAGATACGCAGTATTTT	CASSLGELTDTQYF
NA	TRBV10-2	14	NA	TRBJ2-3	TGCGCCAGCAGTACGACGTCCCTCACAGATACGCAGTATTTT	CASSTTSLTDTQYF
NA	TRBV13	14	TRBD1	TRBJ1-3	TGTGCCAGCAGGGACAGGGGGTCGGGAAACACCATATATTTT	CASRDRGSGNTIYF